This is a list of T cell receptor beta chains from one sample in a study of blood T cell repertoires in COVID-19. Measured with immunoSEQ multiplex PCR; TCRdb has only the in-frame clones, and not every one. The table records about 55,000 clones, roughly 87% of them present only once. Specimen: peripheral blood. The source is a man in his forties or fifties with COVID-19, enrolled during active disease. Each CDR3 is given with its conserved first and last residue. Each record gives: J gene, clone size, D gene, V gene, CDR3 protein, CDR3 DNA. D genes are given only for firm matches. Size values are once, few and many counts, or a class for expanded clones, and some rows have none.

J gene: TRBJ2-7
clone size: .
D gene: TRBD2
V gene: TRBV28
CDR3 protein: CASKGAGVYEQYF
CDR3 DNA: TGTGCCAGCAAGGGAGCGGGGGTCTACGAGCAGTACTTC

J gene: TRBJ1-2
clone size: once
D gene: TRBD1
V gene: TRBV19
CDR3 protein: CASMGQLYGYTF
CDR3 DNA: TGTGCCAGTATGGGACAGCTCTATGGCTACACCTTC

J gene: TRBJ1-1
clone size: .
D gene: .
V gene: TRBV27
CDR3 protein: CASSLSREIGTEAFF
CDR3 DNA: TGTGCCAGCAGTTTATCGAGGGAAATCGGCACTGAAGCTTTCTTT

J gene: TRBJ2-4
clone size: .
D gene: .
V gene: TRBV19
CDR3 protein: CASTRSVAKNIQYF
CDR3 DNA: TGTGCCAGTACCCGCTCGGTAGCCAAAAACATTCAGTACTTC

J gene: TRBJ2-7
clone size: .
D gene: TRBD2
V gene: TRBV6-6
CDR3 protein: CASSSSGISYEQYF
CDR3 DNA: TGTGCCAGCAGTTCTAGCGGAATTTCCTACGAGCAGTACTTC

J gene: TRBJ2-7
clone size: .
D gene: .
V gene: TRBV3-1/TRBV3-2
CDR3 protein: CASSQEGGTEQYF
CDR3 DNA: TGTGCCAGCAGCCAAGAAGGCGGGACCGAGCAGTACTTC

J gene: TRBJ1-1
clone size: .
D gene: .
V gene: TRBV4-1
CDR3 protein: CASRGGWLENTEAFF
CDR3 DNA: TGCGCCAGCAGAGGGGGTTGGCTGGAGAACACTGAAGCTTTCTTT

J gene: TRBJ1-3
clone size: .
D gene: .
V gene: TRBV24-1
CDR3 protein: CATRDSGNTIYF
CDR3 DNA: TGTGCCACCAGGGACAGTGGAAACACCATATATTTT

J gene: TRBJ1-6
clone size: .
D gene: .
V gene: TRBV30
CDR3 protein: CAWIAAPGSSPLHF
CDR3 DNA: TGTGCCTGGATTGCCGCGCCGGGAAGTTCACCCCTCCACTTT

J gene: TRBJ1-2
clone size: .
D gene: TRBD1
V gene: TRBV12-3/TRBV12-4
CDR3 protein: CASSLGDSHGYTF
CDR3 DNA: TGTGCCAGCAGTTTAGGGGACAGTCATGGCTACACCTTC

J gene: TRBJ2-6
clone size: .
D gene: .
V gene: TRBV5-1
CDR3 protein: CASSLSGTGANVLTF
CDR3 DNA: TGCGCCAGCAGCTTATCGGGGACTGGGGCCAACGTCCTGACTTTC

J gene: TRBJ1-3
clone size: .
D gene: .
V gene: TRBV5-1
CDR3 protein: CASSPGGRLGNTIYF
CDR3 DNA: TGCGCCAGCAGCCCCGGCGGGAGGCTTGGAAACACCATATATTTT

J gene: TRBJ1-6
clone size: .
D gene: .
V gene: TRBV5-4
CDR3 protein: CASSLQGNSPLHF
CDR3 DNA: TGTGCCAGCAGCCTCCAGGGGAATTCACCCCTCCACTTT

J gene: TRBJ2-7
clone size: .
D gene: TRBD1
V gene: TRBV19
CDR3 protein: CASSIVDRGEKYF
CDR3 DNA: TGTGCCAGTAGTATAGTAGACAGGGGAGAAAAGTACTTC

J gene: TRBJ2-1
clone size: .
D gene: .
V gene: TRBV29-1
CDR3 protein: CSVLAGVNEQFF
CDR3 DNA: TGCAGCGTTTTGGCAGGCGTTAATGAGCAGTTCTTC

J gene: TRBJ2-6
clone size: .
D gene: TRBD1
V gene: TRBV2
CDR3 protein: CASSTRQGASSGANVLTF
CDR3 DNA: TGTGCCAGCAGTACTAGACAGGGGGCAAGCTCTGGGGCCAACGTCCTGACTTTC

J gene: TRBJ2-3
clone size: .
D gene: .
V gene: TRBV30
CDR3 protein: CAWRNSFTDTQYF
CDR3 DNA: TGTGCCTGGAGGAACAGCTTCACAGATACGCAGTATTTT